The count of the clone carrying this TCR beta chain is one. The data were obtained in a study of blood T cell repertoires in COVID-19. About the study: PBMCs, B-cell-depleted T cells, or T cells were the source of the cDNA or gDNA that made up the material.

The germline CDR1 and CDR2 sequences are SGHVS and FNYEAQ. Trimming shortened V by 5 bases and J by 0 bases, and 23 bases separated the two germline ends. The CDR3 extends over 19 amino acids. Methods used by the authors: Amplification of reference gene primers provided the estimated nucleated cell counts. Assay: immunoSEQ multiplex PCR; the TCRdb copy retains only in-frame clones and omits some. V and J calls and clone size are those listed in that table; D and trimming were worked out from the DNA. Of 350,000 or so clones in the sample, roughly 90% were seen once. Across under 25 US areas, participants ranged in age from about 18 to 89 years. Recovered Cohort 3 donors showed two negative PCRs, clearance, or symptom resolution.

This TCR was recovered from a woman in her 30s who had recovered from COVID-19. The chain couples TRBV7-6 to TRBJ2-1; TRBD1 might be the D (5 bases). What was sequenced was PBMCs or T cells enriched from blood (not recorded which). This CDR3 is CASSRPGQGKMSSYNEQFF. The CDR3 DNA follows: TGTGCCAGCAGCCGCCCTGGGCAGGGCAAAATGAGCTCCTACAATGAGCAGTTCTTC.